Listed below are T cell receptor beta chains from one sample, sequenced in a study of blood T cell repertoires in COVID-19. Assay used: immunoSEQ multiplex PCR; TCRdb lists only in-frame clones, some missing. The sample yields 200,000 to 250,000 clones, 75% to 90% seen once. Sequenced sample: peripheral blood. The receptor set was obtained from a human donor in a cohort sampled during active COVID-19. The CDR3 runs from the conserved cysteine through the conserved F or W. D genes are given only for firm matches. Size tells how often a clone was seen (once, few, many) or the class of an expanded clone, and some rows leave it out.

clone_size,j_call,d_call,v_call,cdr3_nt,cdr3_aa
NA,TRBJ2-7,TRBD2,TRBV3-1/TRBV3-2,TGTGCCAGCAGCCTCCGCGGGAGATCCTACGAGCAGTACTTC,CASSLRGRSYEQYF
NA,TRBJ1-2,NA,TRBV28,TGTGCCAGCAGTTTGACAGTCGGTGGCTACACCTTC,CASSLTVGGYTF
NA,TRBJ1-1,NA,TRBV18,TGTGCCAGCTCACCCTTAGACAGTTCTGAAGCTTTCTTT,CASSPLDSSEAFF
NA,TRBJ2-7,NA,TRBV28,TGTGCCAGCAGAGGAAGCGGCCTCGGGTACGAGCAGTACTTC,CASRGSGLGYEQYF
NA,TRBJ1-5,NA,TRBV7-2,TGTGCCAGCAGCTTAAAGCCCCGTCAGGGAGGCTACAATCAGCCCCAGCATTTT,CASSLKPRQGGYNQPQHF
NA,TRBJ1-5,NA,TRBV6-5,TGTGCCAGCTCTAACCAGGACAATAGCAATCAGCCCCAGCATTTT,CASSNQDNSNQPQHF
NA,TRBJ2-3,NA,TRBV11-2,TGTGCCAGCAGCCTTCATAGCCCCTCGGATACGCAGTATTTT,CASSLHSPSDTQYF
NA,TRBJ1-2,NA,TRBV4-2,TGTGCCAGCAGCGTGACAGCTAACTATGGCTACACCTTC,CASSVTANYGYTF
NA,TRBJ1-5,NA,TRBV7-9,TGTGCCAGCAGCCGCCGGGACACCAAAGAAGGGCCCCAGCATTTT,CASSRRDTKEGPQHF
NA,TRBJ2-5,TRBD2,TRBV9,TGTGCCAGCAGCGTAGTTGGGACTAGCGGGCACCAAGAGACCCAGTACTTC,CASSVVGTSGHQETQYF
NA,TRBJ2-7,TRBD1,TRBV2,TGTGCCAGCAGTGCGACAGGGCGGTACTTC,CASSATGRYF
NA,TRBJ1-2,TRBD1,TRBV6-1,TGTGCCAGCAGTGAAAAGGGGGCGTACTATGGCTACACCTTC,CASSEKGAYYGYTF
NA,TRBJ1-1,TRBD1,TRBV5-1,TGCGCCAGCAGCCCCTTACAGGGGGGGTACACTGAAGCTTTCTTT,CASSPLQGGYTEAFF
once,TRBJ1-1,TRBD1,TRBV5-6,TGTGCCAGCAGATACAGGGGGCTAAACACTGAAGCTTTCTTT,CASRYRGLNTEAFF
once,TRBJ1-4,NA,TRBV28,TGTGCCAGCAGACAACAGGGTTCTAATGAAAAACTGTTTTTT,CASRQQGSNEKLFF
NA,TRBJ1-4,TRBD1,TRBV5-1,TGCGCCAGCAGCTTGGCCGGAAGGGACAGGGGTAATGAAAAACTGTTTTTT,CASSLAGRDRGNEKLFF
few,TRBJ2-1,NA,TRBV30,TGTGCCTGGAGTGTGTGGGAGAGTGAGCAGTTCTTC,CAWSVWESEQFF
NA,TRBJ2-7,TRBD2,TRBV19,TGTGCCAGTACTCCGACTAGCGGGAACTACGAGCAGTACTTC,CASTPTSGNYEQYF
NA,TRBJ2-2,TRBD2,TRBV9,TGTGCCAGCAGCTTGGGACTAGCGGAAACGAACACCGGGGAGCTGTTTTTT,CASSLGLAETNTGELFF
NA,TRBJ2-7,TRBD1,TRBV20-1,TGCAGTGCTAGTAGGACAGGGACATACGAGCAGTACTTC,CSASRTGTYEQYF
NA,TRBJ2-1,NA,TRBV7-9,TGTGCCAGCAGTTTTATAACGGGGATTCCCAGCTATAATGAGCAGTTCTTC,CASSFITGIPSYNEQFF